Described below is a single T cell receptor beta chain sequence and its context. What it binds is not known. The sample belongs to a study of CD8 T cell repertoires and HIV-1 epitope variants. Overall study context: IL-2, IL-7 and IL-15 were added on days 3 and 7 of approximately 9-day cultures. Findings and limits, study-wide: Of fewer than 10 antigen-specific beta clonotypes, about six appeared to cross-react with escape variants. Nef KF9 drew about 5 clonotypes and HW9 one, without TAALDMSHF responses.

Clones were sequenced by immunoSEQ multiplex PCR, and TCRdb holds only the in-frame ones, with some missing. The table has some 87,000 clones, 60% to 80% seen once; the top ten hold 25% to 30%. The CDR3 has 16 residues. Germline V gene data show CDR1 as LNHDA and CDR2 as SQIVND (reference sequence). Trimming cost V 5 bases and J 2 bases; bases outside gene matches: 10. V and J are TRBV19 and TRBJ2-3; 7 bases line up with TRBD1. Sequenced input: uncultured baseline CD8+ T cells from peripheral blood mononuclear cells (PBMCs). This TCR was recovered from a male donor with HIV. Here the CDR3 reads CASSVGTEYFTDTQYF. The CDR3 DNA is TGTGCCAGTAGTGTCGGGACAGAATACTTCACAGATACGCAGTATTTT. Full variable domain (rest looked up from reference TRBV19 and TRBJ2-3): DGGITQSPKYLFRKEGQNVTLSCEQNLNHDAMYWYRQDPGQGLRLIYYSQIVNDFQKGDIAEGYSVSREKKESFPLTVTSAQKNPTAFYLCASSVGTEYFTDTQYFGPGTRLTVL.